Shown below are 25 T cell receptor beta chains from a single sample sequenced in a study of shared clonotypes between healthy human individuals. TCRdb's copy holds only in-frame clones and misses some; the assay was immunoSEQ multiplex PCR. Among about 2.5 million clones listed, 85% to 95% were seen once. Sequenced input: naive CD4+ T cells from PBMCs. As for subset: CD45RA+ positively selected. The receptor source for this set is a man aged 18 to 30 in good health. Some clones in this sample may be carry-over from other donors' samples.

CDR3 sequence reads: CASSLDRPNYGYTF. The DNA of the CDR3 is TGTGCCAGCAGCTTGGACAGACCTAACTATGGCTACACCTTC. The chain joins TRBV11-2 to TRBJ1-2; possible D gene TRBD1, 6 bases. The V end was cut by 3 bases, the J end by 0 bases, with 8 bases between. There are 14 residues in the CDR3. Germline V CDR1 and CDR2: SGHAT, FQNNGV.

The gene calls are TRBV19 and TRBJ1-5, with D possibly matching TRBD1 (5 bases). The CDR3 runs 14 residues. The V end was cut by 5 bases, the J end by 3 bases, with 11 bases between. The V gene's germline CDR1 is LNHDA and CDR2 SQIVND (reference sequence). The CDR3 bases are TGTGCCAGTAGTGGGGGGTGGGCCAATCAGCCCCAGCATTTT. It specifies CASSGGWANQPQHF.

This chain uses TRBV19 with TRBJ2-3, with no clear D. Germline V gives CDR1 LNHDA, CDR2 SQIVND (reference sequence). V was pared by 6 bases and J by 5 bases, with 15 bases between. CDR3 length: 14 residues. CDR3 amino acids: CASSTRASEDTQYF. Written as DNA, the CDR3 is TGTGCCAGTAGCACAAGAGCCTCGGAAGATACGCAGTATTTT.

Comments on this clone: At one end the junction does not follow the germline gene, possibly because of a read error. This CDR3 is CASSYYGGREVHF. CDR3 coding DNA: TGTGCCAGCAGTTACTACGGAGGGCGGGAAGTCCACTTT. This chain links TRBV6-5 with TRBJ1-3; no firm D call. CDR1 is MNHEY and CDR2 is SVGAGI in the germline V gene. The CDR3 extends over 13 amino acids.

The chain links TRBV7-9 to TRBJ2-5; D is ambiguous. The germline V gene encodes CDR1 SEHNR and CDR2 FQNEAQ (reference sequence). V dropped 1 base and J dropped 7 bases, with 19 bases sitting between them. The CDR3 covers 16 residues. For the CDR3, the DNA is TGTGCCAGCAGCTTAGATTTCCCGTGGCAAAAGGCGACCCAGTACTTC. Protein sequence: CASSLDFPWQKATQYF.

The chain carries TRBV28 and TRBJ2-1; D remains ambiguous. The CDR3 is 15 amino acids. Germline V gene data show CDR1 as MDHEN and CDR2 as SYDVKM. V gave up 2 bases and J gave up 3 bases, with 11 bases separating them. The CDR3 sequence is CASSLDPGSYNEQFF. CDR3 sequence (DNA): TGTGCCAGCAGTTTAGACCCGGGTAGCTACAATGAGCAGTTCTTC.

The chain links TRBV6-1 to TRBJ2-7; no firm D call. Germline values: CDR1 MNHNS, CDR2 SASEGT. Trimming took off 1 base at V and 0 bases at J, with 13 bases between the two ends. The CDR3 consists of 16 residues. In DNA, the CDR3 is TGTGCCAGCAGTGAAGGGATTAGCTTTGTCTCCTACGAGCAGTACTTC. It yields the protein CASSEGISFVSYEQYF.

The rearrangement joins TRBV14 to TRBJ2-5, with a weak D call TRBD1 (6 bases). Trimming shortened V by 5 bases and J by 10 bases, and 17 bases separated the two germline ends. The germline V gene encodes CDR1 SGHDN and CDR2 FVKESK. The CDR3 is made up of 13 amino acids. The CDR3 here is CASSSQIQGNQYF. The CDR3 nucleotides are TGTGCCAGCAGCTCCCAAATTCAGGGGAACCAGTACTTC.

J is TRBJ1-5 and V is TRBV6-4; D is unclear. V was pared by 4 bases and J by 4 bases, with 8 bases between. Germline lookup yields CDR1 MRHNA and CDR2 SNTAGT. This CDR3 has 13 amino acids. The CDR3 region is CASSVSQNQPQHF. CDR3 coding DNA: TGTGCCAGCAGTGTCAGTCAGAATCAGCCCCAGCATTTT.

The chain carries TRBV13 and TRBJ1-2; a weak D match, TRBD1 (6 bases). The CDR3 spans 13 residues. Germline V gene data show CDR1 as PRHDT and CDR2 as FYEKMQ (reference sequence). V lost 6 bases to trimming and J lost 8 bases, with 16 bases between them. For the CDR3, the DNA is TGTGCCAGCAGGATAGGGGGGACTCGGGGCTACACCTTC. This gives the protein CASRIGGTRGYTF.

The rearrangement links TRBV5-4 to TRBJ2-7, with 9 bases fitting TRBD2. Germline V CDR1 and CDR2: SGHNT, YYREEE (reference sequence). V lost 6 bases, J lost 9 bases, and 13 bases stayed unmatched. This CDR3 region has 14 residues. The CDR3 here is CASTRDSSGMGQYF. Written as DNA, the CDR3 is TGTGCCAGCACCCGGGACTCTAGCGGGATGGGGCAGTACTTC.

The genes are TRBV11-2 and TRBJ1-1, with TRBD1 identical over 9 bases. The CDR3 runs to 15 residues. Per the germline V gene, CDR1 is SGHAT and CDR2 is FQNNGV. The ends lost 5 bases at V and 7 bases at J; junction bases unmatched: 11. The CDR3 region has the DNA TGTGCCAGCAGCAAGCGGGACAGGGAGGTCTTTGAAGCTTTCTTT. Its protein is CASSKRDREVFEAFF.

This chain uses TRBV5-1 with TRBJ2-1; 11 positions agree with TRBD2. The CDR3 is 17 amino acids. Germline CDR1 SGHRS, CDR2 YFSETQ. V lost 3 bases to trimming and J lost 0 bases; unmatched junction nucleotides: 5. The chain's CDR3 is CASSWGLAEPSYNEQFF. The CDR3 DNA sequence: TGCGCCAGCAGCTGGGGACTAGCGGAACCCTCCTACAATGAGCAGTTCTTC. The whole variable domain, remainder taken from reference TRBV5-1 and TRBJ2-1, is KAGVTQTPRYLIKTRGQQVTLSCSPISGHRSVSWYQQTPGQGLQFLFEYFSETQRNKGNFPGRFSGRQFSNSRSEMNVSTLELGDSALYLCASSWGLAEPSYNEQFFGPGTRLTVL.

The CDR3 DNA is TGTGCCAGCAGTCCTCGGAGGGGACTCTCCTACGAGCAGTACTTC. This encodes CASSPRRGLSYEQYF. The chain links TRBV6-5 to TRBJ2-7; a weak D match, TRBD2 (6 bases). In germline, CDR1 is MNHEY, CDR2 SVGAGI. Trimming removed 5 bases from V and 0 bases from J, with 14 bases in between. CDR3 length: 15 amino acids.

The CDR3 is CASSLVPNSGGYEQYF. The CDR3 region has the DNA TGTGCCAGCAGCTTAGTCCCCAACTCCGGGGGTTACGAGCAGTACTTC. The chain is built from TRBV7-2 and TRBJ2-7; weak D call: TRBD2 (6 bases). The CDR3 consists of 16 residues. CDR1 and CDR2 from the germline V gene are SGHTA and FQGNSA. Trimming pared 1 base from V and 4 bases from J, leaving 17 bases between. The full variable domain, with the rest looked up from reference TRBV7-2 and TRBJ2-7, is GAGVSQSPSNKVTEKGKDVELRCDPISGHTALYWYRQSLGQGLEFLIYFQGNSAPDKSGLPSDRFSAERTGGSVSTLTIQRTQQEDSAVYLCASSLVPNSGGYEQYFGPGTRLTVT.

CDR3 loop: CASSSGGLVVNTEAFF. Written as DNA, the CDR3 is TGTGCCAGCAGCTCCGGGGGGTTGGTCGTGAACACTGAAGCTTTCTTT. The chain has TRBV11-2 and TRBJ1-1; D is possibly TRBD1 (5 bases). Germline V CDR1 and CDR2: SGHAT, FQNNGV. The CDR3 is 16 amino acids. V was pared by 4 bases and J by 0 bases, with 15 bases between.

This clone was counted once. The V and J genes are TRBV11-2 and TRBJ1-3, with D tentatively TRBD1 (6 bases). The CDR3 is 13 residues long. Germline values: CDR1 SGHAT, CDR2 FQNNGV. Trimming took off 8 bases at V and 3 bases at J, with 11 bases between the two ends. The CDR3 protein is CASGGARGNTIYF. The CDR3, as DNA: TGTGCCAGCGGGGGGGCTCGTGGAAACACCATATATTTT.

The chain carries TRBV14 and TRBJ2-1; the D is unclear. Germline CDR1 reads SGHDN; CDR2 reads FVKESK. V lost 5 bases and J 2 bases, leaving 13 bases between the germline ends. This CDR3 contains 15 residues. CDR3 DNA: TGTGCCAGCAGCGAACGTGTATGGCCCTACAATGAGCAGTTCTTC. Translating it yields CASSERVWPYNEQFF.

This clone was counted a few times. The chain couples TRBV9 to TRBJ1-1; D is uncertain. Germline V gene lookup returns CDR1 SGDLS and CDR2 YYNGEE. The CDR3 length is 13 residues. V lost 0 bases, J lost 11 bases, and 14 bases lay in between. The CDR3 loop is CASSVEIGGRAFF. DNA of the CDR3: TGTGCCAGCAGCGTAGAGATCGGAGGTAGGGCTTTCTTT.

V usage is TRBV29-1 and J usage is TRBJ2-1; 8 bases agree with TRBD1. The CDR3 sequence is 14 residues long. CDR1 is SQVTM and CDR2 is ANQGSEA in the germline V gene. V shed 4 bases and J 4 bases; nucleotides not matched to a gene: 6. The DNA for the CDR3 is TGCAGCGTTGGAGACAGGGGCCCATACAATGAGCAGTTCTTC. It is translated as CSVGDRGPYNEQFF.

The chain joins TRBV28 to TRBJ2-3; 9 nucleotides agree with TRBD1. CDR3 size: 16 residues. Trimming cost V 2 bases and J 4 bases; bases outside gene matches: 7. Germline V gene data show CDR1 as MDHEN and CDR2 as SYDVKM. The CDR3 loop is CASSLIPGQGADTQYF. For the CDR3, the DNA is TGTGCCAGCAGTTTAATCCCGGGACAGGGAGCAGATACGCAGTATTTT.

The chain combines TRBV28 with TRBJ1-5; possibly TRBD1 for D (6 bases). V was trimmed by 4 bases and J by 0 bases, leaving 16 bases between them. This CDR3 region has 17 residues. Germline-derived CDR1 and CDR2 are MDHEN and SYDVKM. The CDR3: CASSSGGAVYSNQPQHF. CDR3 nucleotides: TGTGCCAGCAGTTCCGGGGGGGCAGTGTATAGCAATCAGCCCCAGCATTTT.

To note about this clone: This sample includes further DNA sequences coding for the same CDR3. The rearrangement joins TRBV18 to TRBJ2-1; 7 bases line up with TRBD1. Germline values: CDR1 KGHSH, CDR2 LQKENI. Trimming took 3 bases from V and 6 from J; bases not matched to a gene: 2. The CDR3 is 13 residues long. In DNA, the CDR3 is TGTGCCAGCTCACCCGGACAGGTCAATGAGCAGTTCTTC. It translates to CASSPGQVNEQFF. Drawing the rest from reference TRBV18 and TRBJ2-1, the complete variable domain is NAGVMQNPRHLVRRRGQEARLRCSPMKGHSHVYWYRQLPEEGLKFMVYLQKENIIDESGMPKERFSAEFPKEGPSILRIQQVVRGDSAAYFCASSPGQVNEQFFGPGTRLTVL.

The chain employs TRBV28 and TRBJ2-1, with D uncertain. Germline CDR1 and CDR2: MDHEN and SYDVKM. V shed 2 bases and J shed 4 bases, with 12 bases lying between them. This CDR3 has 15 residues. CDR3 region: CASSLNRPSYNEQFF. The CDR3 nucleotides are TGTGCCAGCAGTTTAAACCGGCCTTCATACAATGAGCAGTTCTTC.

This clone was picked up one time. V gene TRBV9 combines with J gene TRBJ2-1, with 9 positions matching TRBD2. V was clipped by 4 bases and J by 8 bases; unmatched bases: 10. Per germline, CDR1 SGDLS and CDR2 YYNGEE. The CDR3 spans 15 residues. This CDR3 is CASSPTSGGRYEQFF. The CDR3 coding sequence is TGTGCCAGCAGCCCGACTAGCGGAGGACGCTATGAGCAGTTCTTC.